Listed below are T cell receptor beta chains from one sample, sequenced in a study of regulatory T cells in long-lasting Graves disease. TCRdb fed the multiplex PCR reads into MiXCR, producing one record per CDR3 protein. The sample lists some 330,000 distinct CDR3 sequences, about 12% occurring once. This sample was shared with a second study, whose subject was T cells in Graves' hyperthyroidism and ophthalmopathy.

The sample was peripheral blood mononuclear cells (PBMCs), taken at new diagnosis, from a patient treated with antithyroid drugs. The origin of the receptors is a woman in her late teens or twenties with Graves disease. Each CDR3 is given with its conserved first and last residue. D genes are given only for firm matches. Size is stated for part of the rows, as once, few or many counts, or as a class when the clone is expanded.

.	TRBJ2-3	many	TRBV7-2	TGTGCCAGCAGCTTATCCCAAGTCCCAGATACGCAGTATTTT	CASSLSQVPDTQYF
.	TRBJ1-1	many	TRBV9	TGTGCCAGCAGCGGGGGGACGAGGAACACTGAAGCTTTCTTT	CASSGGTRNTEAFF
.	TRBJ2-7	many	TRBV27	TGTGCCAGCAGTTGGGGGGTCGAGCAGTACTTC	CASSWGVEQYF
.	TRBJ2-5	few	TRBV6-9	TGTGCCAGCAGTTACTTCCTTCAAGAGACCCAGTACTTC	CASSYFLQETQYF
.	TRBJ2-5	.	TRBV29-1	TGCAGCGTTGAAAGGACGGGGGAAGAGACCCAGTACTTC	CSVERTGEETQYF
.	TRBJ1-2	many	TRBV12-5	TGTGCTAGTGGTTTCATGGGCTATGGCTACACCTTC	CASGFMGYGYTF
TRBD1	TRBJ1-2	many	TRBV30	TGTGCCTGGAGTGCTACAGGGGGCGGCTATGGCTACACCTTC	CAWSATGGGYGYTF
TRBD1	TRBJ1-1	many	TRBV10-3	TGTGCCATCACCCTCGCGCAGGGGGTCACTGAAGCTTTCTTT	CAITLAQGVTEAFF
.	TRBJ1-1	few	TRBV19	TGTGCCAGTAGCACGGCCATGAACACTGAAGCTTTCTTT	CASSTAMNTEAFF
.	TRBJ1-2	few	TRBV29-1	TGCAGCGTGAGGCTGGGAGCTGAGGAGGATGGCTACACCTTC	CSVRLGAEEDGYTF
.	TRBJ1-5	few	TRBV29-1	TGCAGCGTTGGAGGGGGAAATCAGCCCCAGCATTTT	CSVGGGNQPQHF
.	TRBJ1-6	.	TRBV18	TGTGCCAGCTCACCCCTTGACACCTATAATTCACCCCTCCACTTT	CASSPLDTYNSPLHF
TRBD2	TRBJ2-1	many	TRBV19	TGTGCCAGTAGTATTGGACTAGTTCCCAGAAATGAGCAGTTCTTC	CASSIGLVPRNEQFF
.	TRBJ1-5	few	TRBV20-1	TGCAGTGCTAACAGCGGACCAGGAGACGGTCAGCCCCAGCATTTT	CSANSGPGDGQPQHF
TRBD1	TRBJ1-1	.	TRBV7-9	TGTGCCAGCAGCCGTACAAGACAGGGACCTGAAGCTTTCTTT	CASSRTRQGPEAFF
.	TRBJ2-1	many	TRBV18	TGTGCCAGCTCAACGACGGGACCCACTTACAATGAGCAGTTCTTC	CASSTTGPTYNEQFF
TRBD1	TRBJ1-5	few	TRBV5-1	TGCGCCAGCAGCTTGGGGGCAGGGGGCGGTCAGCCCCAGCATTTT	CASSLGAGGGQPQHF
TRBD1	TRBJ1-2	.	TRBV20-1	TGCAGTGCTAGCGAAGGGGACAGCCCTAACTATGGCTACACCTTC	CSASEGDSPNYGYTF
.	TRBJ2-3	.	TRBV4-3	TGCGCCAGCAGCCAGCTTAGTGCCATTCCAGATACGCAGTATTTT	CASSQLSAIPDTQYF
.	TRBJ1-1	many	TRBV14	TGTGCCAGCAGCCAAGGTGGCATTGAAGCTTTCTTT	CASSQGGIEAFF
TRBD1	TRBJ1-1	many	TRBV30	TGTGCCTGTGACAGGACAGGGATGAACACTGAAGCTTTCTTT	CACDRTGMNTEAFF
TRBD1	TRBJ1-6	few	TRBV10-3	TGTGCCATCAGTGGTGACAGGGGGCTCACCAATAATTCACCCCTCCACTTT	CAISGDRGLTNNSPLHF
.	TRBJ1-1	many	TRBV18	TGTGCCAGCTCACCATCACAGGTTAACACTGAAGCTTTCTTT	CASSPSQVNTEAFF
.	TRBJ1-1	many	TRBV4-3	TGCGCCAGCAGCCAAGATGGCAGTAACACTGAAGCTTTCTTT	CASSQDGSNTEAFF
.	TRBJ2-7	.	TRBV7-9	TGTGCCAGCAGCTCCGGGATGCCCTACGAGCAGTACTTC	CASSSGMPYEQYF
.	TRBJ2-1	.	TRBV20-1	TGCAGTGCTAGAGCGGAGGGTCGAGGGAACAATGAGCAGTTCTTC	CSARAEGRGNNEQFF
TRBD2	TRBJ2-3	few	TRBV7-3	TGTGCCAGCAGCTTACGTAGCGAGACTAGCGGGGCCGATACGCAGTATTTT	CASSLRSETSGADTQYF
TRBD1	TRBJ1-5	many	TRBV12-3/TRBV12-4	TGCGCCAGCAGCCGGGACAGGGCTAGCAATCAGCCCCAGCATTTT	CASSRDRASNQPQHF
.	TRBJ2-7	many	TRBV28	TGTGCCAGTGCTCGGTGGGGGGAGAACTACGAGCAGTACTTC	CASARWGENYEQYF
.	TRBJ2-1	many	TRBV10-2	TGCGCCAGCACTGGGAATGAGCAGTTCTTC	CASTGNEQFF
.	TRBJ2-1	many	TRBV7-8	TGTGCCAGCAGCCTAAGGCAGAGCAGCTCCTACAATGAGCAGTTCTTC	CASSLRQSSSYNEQFF
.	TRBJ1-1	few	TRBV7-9	TGTGCCAGCAGCAGACTAGCGAACACTGAAGCTTTCTTT	CASSRLANTEAFF
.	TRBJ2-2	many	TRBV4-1	TGCGCCAGCAGCCAAGAGGACGGAAGCCTGGTAGCCGGGGAGCTGTTTTTT	CASSQEDGSLVAGELFF
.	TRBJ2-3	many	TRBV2	TGTGCCAGCAGTTTTACGTCGGATTTCCGGTATTTT	CASSFTSDFRYF
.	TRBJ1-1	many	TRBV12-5	TGTGCTAGTGGGACGGGGGCCCGCACTGAAGCTTTCTTT	CASGTGARTEAFF
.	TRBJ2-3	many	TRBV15	TGTGCCACCAGCAGAGGCCTACCCGGGACAACGCAGTATTTT	CATSRGLPGTTQYF
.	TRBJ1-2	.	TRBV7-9	TGTGCCAGCAGCCGCCCCGGTCTGTGGGGCTACACCTTC	CASSRPGLWGYTF
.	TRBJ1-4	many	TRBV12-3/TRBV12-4	TGTGCCAGCAGTTCTTACAGGGAAACTAATGAAAAACTGTTTTTT	CASSSYRETNEKLFF
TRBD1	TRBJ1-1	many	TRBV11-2	TGTGCCAGCAGCTTAGGTTACAGGGGGAAGACTGAAGCTTTCTTT	CASSLGYRGKTEAFF
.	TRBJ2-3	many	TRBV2	TGTGCCAGCAACCTAGCAGAAGGCACAGATACGCAGTATTTT	CASNLAEGTDTQYF
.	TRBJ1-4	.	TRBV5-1	TGCGCCAGCAGCCGGAGGGGAGCTAATGAAAAACTGTTTTTT	CASSRRGANEKLFF
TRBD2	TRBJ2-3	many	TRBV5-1	TGCGCCAGCAGCCGGACGGGACTAGCCCCAGATACGCAGTATTTT	CASSRTGLAPDTQYF
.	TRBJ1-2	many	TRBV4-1	TGCGCCAGCAGCCAAGACCCAGTCGACTATGGCTACACCTTC	CASSQDPVDYGYTF
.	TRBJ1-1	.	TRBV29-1	TGCAGCGTTGAAGATCTTCGCAGCTCACTGGAAGCTTTCTTT	CSVEDLRSSLEAFF
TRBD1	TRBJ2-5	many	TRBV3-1	TGTGCCAGCAGCCAAGGAGGGGGCGACCAGGAGACCCAGTACTTC	CASSQGGGDQETQYF
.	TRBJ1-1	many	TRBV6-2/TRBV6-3	TGTGCCAGCCTCGACAGTAACATGAACACTGAAGCTTTCTTT	CASLDSNMNTEAFF
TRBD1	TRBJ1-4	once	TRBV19	TGTGCCAGTAACCCTCCGGGACAGCCGGATGAAAAACTGTTTTTT	CASNPPGQPDEKLFF
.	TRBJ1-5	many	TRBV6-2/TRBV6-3	TGTGCCAGCAGTTATGAGGTAGGGGGAATCAGCAATCAGCCCCAGCATTTT	CASSYEVGGISNQPQHF
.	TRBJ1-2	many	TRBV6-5	TGTGCCAGCAGTTACGGGTTACGCGGCTACACCTTC	CASSYGLRGYTF
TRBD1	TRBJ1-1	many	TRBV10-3	TGTGCCATCAACCCCGGGACAGGGGGCTGGCAGATGAACACTGAAGCTTTCTTT	CAINPGTGGWQMNTEAFF
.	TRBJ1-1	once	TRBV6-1	TGTGCCAGCAGAGAGGACACTGAAGCTTTCTTT	CASREDTEAFF